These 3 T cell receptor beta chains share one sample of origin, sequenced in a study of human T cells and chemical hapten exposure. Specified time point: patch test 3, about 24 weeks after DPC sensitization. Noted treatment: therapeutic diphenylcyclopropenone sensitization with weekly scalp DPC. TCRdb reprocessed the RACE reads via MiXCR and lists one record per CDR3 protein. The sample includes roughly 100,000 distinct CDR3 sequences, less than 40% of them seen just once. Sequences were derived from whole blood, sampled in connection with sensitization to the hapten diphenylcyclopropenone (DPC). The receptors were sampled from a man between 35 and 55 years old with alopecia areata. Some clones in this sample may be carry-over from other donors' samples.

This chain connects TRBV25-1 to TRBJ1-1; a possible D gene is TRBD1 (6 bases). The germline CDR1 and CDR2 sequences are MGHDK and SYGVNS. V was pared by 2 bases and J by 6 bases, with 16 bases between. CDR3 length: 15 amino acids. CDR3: CASSEPERGFPEAFF. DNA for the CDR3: TGTGCCAGCAGTGAACCCGAGAGGGGGTTCCCTGAAGCTTTCTTT.

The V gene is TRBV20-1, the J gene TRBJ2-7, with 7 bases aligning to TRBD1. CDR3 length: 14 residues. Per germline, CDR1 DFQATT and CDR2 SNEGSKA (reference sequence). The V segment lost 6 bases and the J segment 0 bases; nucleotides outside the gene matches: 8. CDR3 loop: CSARTGLSSYEQYF. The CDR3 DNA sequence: TGCAGTGCAAGGACAGGCCTAAGCTCCTACGAGCAGTACTTC.

The CDR3: CAGLRTGAEYEQYF. For the CDR3, the DNA is TGTGCCGGTCTAAGGACAGGGGCGGAATACGAGCAGTACTTC. The chain has TRBV30 and TRBJ2-7; TRBD1 matches 9 bases. The CDR3 has 14 amino acids. Losses at the gene ends were 8 bases for V and 4 bases for J; bases not matched to a gene: 12. In germline, CDR1 is GTSNPN, CDR2 SVGIG (reference sequence).